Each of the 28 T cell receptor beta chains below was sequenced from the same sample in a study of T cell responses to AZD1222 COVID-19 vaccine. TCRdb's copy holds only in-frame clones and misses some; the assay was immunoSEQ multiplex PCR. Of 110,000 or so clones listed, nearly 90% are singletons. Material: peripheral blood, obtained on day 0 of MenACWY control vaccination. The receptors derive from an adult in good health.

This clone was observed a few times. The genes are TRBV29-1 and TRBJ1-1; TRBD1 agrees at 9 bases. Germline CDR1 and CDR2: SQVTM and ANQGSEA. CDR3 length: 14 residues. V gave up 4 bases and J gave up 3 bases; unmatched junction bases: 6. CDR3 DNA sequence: TGCAGCGTTGCGGTACAGGGGGCTTACACTGAAGCTTTCTTT. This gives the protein CSVAVQGAYTEAFF.

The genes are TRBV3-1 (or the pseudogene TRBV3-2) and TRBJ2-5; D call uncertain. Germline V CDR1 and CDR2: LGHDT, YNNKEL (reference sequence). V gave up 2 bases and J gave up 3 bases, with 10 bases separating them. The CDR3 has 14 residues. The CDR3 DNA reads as TGTGCCAGCAGCCAACCTCGGACCAAAGAGACCCAGTACTTC. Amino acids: CASSQPRTKETQYF.

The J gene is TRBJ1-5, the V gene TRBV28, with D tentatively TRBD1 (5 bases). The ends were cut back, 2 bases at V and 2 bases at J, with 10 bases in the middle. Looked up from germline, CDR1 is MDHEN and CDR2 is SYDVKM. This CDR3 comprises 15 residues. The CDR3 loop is CASSLVGGGNQPQHF. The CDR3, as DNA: TGTGCCAGCAGTTTAGTGGGGGGAGGCAATCAGCCCCAGCATTTT.

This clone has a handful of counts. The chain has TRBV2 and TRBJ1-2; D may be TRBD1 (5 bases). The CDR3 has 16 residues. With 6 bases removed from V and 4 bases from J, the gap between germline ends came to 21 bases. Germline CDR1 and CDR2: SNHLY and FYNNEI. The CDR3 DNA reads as TGTGCCAGCAGCCTTAATTGGGGCCCCTCTGGCTATGGCTACACCTTC. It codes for CASSLNWGPSGYGYTF. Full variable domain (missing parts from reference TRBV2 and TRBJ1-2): EPEVTQTPSHQVTQMGQEVILRCVPISNHLYFYWYRQILGQKVEFLVSFYNNEISEKSEIFDDQFSVERPDGSNFTLKIRSTKLEDSAMYFCASSLNWGPSGYGYTFGSGTRLTVV.

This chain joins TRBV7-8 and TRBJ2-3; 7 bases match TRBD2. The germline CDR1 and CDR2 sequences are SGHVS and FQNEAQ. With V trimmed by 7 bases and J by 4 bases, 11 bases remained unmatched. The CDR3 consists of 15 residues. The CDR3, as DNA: TGTGCCAGCACACCCAGGGAGGGCTTTTCAGATACGCAGTATTTT. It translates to CASTPREGFSDTQYF.

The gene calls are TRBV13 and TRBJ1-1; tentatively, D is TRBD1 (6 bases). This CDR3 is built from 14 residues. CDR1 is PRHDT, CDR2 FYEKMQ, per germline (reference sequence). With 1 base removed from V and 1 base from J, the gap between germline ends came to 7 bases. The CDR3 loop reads CASSLARGNTEAFF. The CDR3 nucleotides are TGTGCCAGCAGCTTAGCCAGGGGGAACACTGAAGCTTTCTTT.

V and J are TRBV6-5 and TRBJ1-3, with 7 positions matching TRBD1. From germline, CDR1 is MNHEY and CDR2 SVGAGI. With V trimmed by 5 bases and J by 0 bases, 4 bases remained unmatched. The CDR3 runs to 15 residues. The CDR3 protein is CASSRDSSSGNTIYF. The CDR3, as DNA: TGTGCCAGCAGTCGGGACAGCTCCTCTGGAAACACCATATATTTT.

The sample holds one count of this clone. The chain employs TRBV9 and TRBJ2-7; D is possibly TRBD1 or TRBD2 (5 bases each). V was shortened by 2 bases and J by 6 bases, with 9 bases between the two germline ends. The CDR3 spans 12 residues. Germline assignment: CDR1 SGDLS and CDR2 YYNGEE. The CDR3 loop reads CASSVLGTEQYF. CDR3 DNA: TGTGCCAGCAGCGTTTTAGGGACCGAGCAGTACTTC.

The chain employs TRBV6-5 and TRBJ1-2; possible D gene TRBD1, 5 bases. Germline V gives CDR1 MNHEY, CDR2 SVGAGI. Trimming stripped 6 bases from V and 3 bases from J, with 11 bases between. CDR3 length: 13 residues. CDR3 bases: TGTGCCAGCAGAAGGGGCCCGGACTATGGCTACACCTTC. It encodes CASRRGPDYGYTF.

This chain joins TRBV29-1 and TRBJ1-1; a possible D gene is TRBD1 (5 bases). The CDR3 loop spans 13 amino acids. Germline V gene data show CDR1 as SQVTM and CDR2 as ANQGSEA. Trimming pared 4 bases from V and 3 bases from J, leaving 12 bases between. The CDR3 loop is CSVAVGGDTEAFF. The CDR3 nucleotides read TGCAGCGTTGCGGTCGGGGGAGACACTGAAGCTTTCTTT.

The CDR3 bases are TGTGCCAGCGGAGGCGTCCAGAGCGAGCAGTACTTC. Its translation: CASGGVQSEQYF. The chain employs TRBV2 and TRBJ2-7; a possible D gene is TRBD2 (5 bases). V was shortened by 8 bases and J by 6 bases, with 14 bases between the two germline ends. Germline lookup yields CDR1 SNHLY and CDR2 FYNNEI. The CDR3 length is 12 residues.

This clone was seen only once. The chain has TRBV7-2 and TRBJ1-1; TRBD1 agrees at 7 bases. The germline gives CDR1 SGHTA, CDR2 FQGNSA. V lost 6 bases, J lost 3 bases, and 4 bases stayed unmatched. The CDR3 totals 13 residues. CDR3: CASRTQGDTEAFF. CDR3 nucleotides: TGTGCCAGCAGAACCCAGGGGGACACTGAAGCTTTCTTT.

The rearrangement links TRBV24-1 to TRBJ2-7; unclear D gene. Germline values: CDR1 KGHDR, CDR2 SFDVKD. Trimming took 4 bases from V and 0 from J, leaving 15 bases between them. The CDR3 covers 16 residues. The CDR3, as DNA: TGTGCCACCAGTGACATCGGTCACGTGAGCTCCTACGAGCAGTACTTC. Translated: CATSDIGHVSSYEQYF.

The CDR3 sequence is CASSLAGFRSPLRGATEAFF. In DNA, the CDR3 is TGCGCCAGCAGCTTGGCCGGATTCCGTTCCCCTCTTCGTGGGGCCACTGAAGCTTTCTTT. The chain carries TRBV5-1 and TRBJ1-1; D might be TRBD1 (5 bases). The V end was cut by 0 bases, the J end by 4 bases, with 28 bases between. Germline CDR1 is SGHRS and CDR2 is YFSETQ. The CDR3 spans 20 residues.

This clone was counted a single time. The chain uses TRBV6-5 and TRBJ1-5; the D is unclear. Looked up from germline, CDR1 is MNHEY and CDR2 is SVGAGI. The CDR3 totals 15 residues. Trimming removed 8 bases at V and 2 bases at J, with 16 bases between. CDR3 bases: TGTGCCAGCTTTTCTTGGGGATCCGGCAATCAGCCCCAGCATTTT. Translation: CASFSWGSGNQPQHF.

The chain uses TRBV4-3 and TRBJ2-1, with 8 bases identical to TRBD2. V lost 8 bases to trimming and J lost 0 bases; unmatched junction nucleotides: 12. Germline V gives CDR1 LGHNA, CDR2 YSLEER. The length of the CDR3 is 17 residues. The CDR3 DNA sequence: TGCGCCAGCTCCCCCCGGGGGGGGCCGAGCTCCTACAATGAGCAGTTCTTC. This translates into CASSPRGGPSSYNEQFF.

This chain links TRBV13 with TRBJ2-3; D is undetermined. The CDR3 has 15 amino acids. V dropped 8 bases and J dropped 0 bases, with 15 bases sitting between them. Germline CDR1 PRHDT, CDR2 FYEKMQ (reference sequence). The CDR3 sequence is CASSPGHLSTDTQYF. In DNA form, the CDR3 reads TGTGCCAGCTCGCCCGGCCATCTTAGCACAGATACGCAGTATTTT.

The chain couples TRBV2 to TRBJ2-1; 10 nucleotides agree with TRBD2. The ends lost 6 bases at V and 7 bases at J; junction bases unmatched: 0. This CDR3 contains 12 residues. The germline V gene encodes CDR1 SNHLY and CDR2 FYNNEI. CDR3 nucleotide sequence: TGTGCCAGCAGGACTAGCGGGAATGAGCAGTTCTTC. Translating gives CASRTSGNEQFF.

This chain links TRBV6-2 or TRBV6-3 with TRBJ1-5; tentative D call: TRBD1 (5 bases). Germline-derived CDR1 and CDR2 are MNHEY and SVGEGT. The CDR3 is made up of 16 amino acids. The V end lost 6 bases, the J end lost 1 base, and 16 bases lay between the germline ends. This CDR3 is CASSRGVGESNQPQHF. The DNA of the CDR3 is TGTGCCAGCAGCCGTGGGGTAGGGGAAAGCAATCAGCCCCAGCATTTT.

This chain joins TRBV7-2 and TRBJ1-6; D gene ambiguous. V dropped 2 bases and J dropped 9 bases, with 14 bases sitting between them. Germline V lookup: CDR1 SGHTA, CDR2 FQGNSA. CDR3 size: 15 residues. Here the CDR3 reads CASSLQGRGGSPLHF. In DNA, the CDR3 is TGTGCCAGCAGCTTACAAGGGCGCGGTGGTTCACCCCTCCACTTT.

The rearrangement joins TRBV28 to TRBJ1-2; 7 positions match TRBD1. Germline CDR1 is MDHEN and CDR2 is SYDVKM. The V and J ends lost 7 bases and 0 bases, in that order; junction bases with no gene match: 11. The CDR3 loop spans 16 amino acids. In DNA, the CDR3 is TGTGCCAGCACCCAGGGGGGCAGAACGTCTAACTATGGCTACACCTTC. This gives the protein CASTQGGRTSNYGYTF.

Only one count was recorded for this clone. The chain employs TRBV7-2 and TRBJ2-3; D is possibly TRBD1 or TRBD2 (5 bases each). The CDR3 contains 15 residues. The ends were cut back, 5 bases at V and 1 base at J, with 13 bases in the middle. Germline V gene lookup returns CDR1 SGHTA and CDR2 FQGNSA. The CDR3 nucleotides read TGTGCCAGCAGCCGTCGTAGGGGAGGCACAGATACGCAGTATTTT. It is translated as CASSRRRGGTDTQYF.

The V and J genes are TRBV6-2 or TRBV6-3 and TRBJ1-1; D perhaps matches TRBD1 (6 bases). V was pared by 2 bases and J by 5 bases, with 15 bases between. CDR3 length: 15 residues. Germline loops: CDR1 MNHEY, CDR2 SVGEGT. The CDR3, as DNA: TGTGCCAGCAGTTACGGGAGGTTCAGGGGTACTGAAGCTTTCTTT. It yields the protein CASSYGRFRGTEAFF.

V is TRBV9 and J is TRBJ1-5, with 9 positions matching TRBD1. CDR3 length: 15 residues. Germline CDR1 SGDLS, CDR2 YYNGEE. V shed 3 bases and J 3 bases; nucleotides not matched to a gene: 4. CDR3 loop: CASSETGGNNQPQHF. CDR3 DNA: TGTGCCAGCAGCGAGACAGGGGGAAACAATCAGCCCCAGCATTTT.

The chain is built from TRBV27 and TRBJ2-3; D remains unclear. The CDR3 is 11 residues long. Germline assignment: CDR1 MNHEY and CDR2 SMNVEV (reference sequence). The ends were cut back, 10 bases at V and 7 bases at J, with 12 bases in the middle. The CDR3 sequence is CATREVNTQYF. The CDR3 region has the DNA TGTGCCACTAGGGAAGTAAATACGCAGTATTTT.

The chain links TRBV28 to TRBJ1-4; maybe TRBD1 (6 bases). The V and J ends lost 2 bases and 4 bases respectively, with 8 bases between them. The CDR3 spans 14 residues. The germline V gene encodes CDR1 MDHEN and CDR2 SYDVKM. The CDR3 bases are TGTGCCAGCAGTTTAGGGGGGCGTAATGAAAAACTGTTTTTT. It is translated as CASSLGGRNEKLFF. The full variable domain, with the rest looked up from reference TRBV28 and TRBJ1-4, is DVKVTQSSRYLVKRTGEKVFLECVQDMDHENMFWYRQDPGLGLRLIYFSYDVKMKEKGDIPEGYSVSREKKERFSLILESASTNQTSMYLCASSLGGRNEKLFFGSGTQLSVL.

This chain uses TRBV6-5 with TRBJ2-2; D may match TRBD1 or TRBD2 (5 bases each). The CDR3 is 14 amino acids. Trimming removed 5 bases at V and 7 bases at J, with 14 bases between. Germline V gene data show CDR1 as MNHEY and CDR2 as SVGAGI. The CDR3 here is CASSPLWGIGELFF. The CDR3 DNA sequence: TGTGCCAGCAGTCCCCTTTGGGGGATCGGGGAGCTGTTTTTT.

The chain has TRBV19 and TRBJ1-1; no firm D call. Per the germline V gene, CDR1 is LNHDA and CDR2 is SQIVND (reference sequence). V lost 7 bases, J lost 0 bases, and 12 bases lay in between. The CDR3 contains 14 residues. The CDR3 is CASTRGAMNTEAFF. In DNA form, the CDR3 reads TGTGCCAGTACACGCGGAGCCATGAACACTGAAGCTTTCTTT.